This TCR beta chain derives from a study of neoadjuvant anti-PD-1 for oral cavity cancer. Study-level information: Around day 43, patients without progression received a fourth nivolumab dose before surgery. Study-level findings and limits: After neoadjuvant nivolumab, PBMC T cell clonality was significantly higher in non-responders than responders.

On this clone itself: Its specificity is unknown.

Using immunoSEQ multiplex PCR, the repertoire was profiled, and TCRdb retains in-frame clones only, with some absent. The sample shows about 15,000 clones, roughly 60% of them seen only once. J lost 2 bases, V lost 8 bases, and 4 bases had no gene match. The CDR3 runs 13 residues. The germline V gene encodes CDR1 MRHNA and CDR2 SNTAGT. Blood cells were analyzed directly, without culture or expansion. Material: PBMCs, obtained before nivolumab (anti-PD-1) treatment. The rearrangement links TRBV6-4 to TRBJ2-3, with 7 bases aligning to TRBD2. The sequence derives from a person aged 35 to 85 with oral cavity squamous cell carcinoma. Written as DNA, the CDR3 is TGTGCCAGCGGTGCGGGAGACACAGATACGCAGTATTTT. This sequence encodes CASGAGDTDTQYF.